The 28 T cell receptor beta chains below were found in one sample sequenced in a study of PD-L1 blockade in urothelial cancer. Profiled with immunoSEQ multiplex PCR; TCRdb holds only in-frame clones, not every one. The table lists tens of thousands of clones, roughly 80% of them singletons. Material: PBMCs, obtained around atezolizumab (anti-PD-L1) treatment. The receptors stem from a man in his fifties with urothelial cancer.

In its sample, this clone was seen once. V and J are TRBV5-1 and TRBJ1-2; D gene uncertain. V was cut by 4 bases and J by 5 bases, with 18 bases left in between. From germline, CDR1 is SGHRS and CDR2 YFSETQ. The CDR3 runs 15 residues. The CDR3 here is CASSIALGSGYGYTF. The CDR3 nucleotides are TGCGCCAGCAGCATCGCGCTTGGGAGTGGGTATGGCTACACCTTC.

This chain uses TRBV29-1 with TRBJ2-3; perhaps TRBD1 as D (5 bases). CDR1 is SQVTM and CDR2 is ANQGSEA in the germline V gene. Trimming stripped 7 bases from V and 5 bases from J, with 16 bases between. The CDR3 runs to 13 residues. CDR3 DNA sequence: TGCAGCGCCGAAACAACCGACAGAGATACGCAGTATTTT. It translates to CSAETTDRDTQYF.

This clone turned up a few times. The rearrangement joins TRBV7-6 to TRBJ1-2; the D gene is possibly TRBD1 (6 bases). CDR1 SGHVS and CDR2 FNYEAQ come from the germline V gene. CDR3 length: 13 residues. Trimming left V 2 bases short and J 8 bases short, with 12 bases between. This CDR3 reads CASSLQGRDGYTF. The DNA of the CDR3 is TGTGCCAGCAGCTTACAGGGGAGGGACGGCTACACCTTC. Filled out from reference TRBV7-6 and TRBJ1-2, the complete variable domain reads GAGVSQSPRYKVTKRGQDVALRCDPISGHVSLYWYRQALGQGPEFLTYFNYEAQQDKSGLPNDRFSAERPEGSISTLTIQRTEQRDSAMYRCASSLQGRDGYTFGSGTRLTVV.

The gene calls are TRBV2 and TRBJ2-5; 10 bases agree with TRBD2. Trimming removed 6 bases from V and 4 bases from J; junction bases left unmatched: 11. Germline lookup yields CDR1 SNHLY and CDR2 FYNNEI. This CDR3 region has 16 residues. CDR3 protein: CASRGAGGPSGETQYF. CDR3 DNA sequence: TGTGCCAGCAGGGGAGCGGGGGGGCCTTCAGGAGAGACCCAGTACTTC.

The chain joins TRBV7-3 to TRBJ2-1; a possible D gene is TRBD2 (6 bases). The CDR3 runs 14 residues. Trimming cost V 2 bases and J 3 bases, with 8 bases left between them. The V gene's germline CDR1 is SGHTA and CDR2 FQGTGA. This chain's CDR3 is CASSLGGDYNEQFF. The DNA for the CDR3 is TGTGCCAGCAGCTTAGGCGGGGACTACAATGAGCAGTTCTTC.

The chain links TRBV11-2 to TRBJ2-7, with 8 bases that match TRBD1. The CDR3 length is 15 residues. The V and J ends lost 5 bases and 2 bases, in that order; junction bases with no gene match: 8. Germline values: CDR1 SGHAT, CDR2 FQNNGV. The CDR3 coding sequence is TGTGCCAGCAGCCAAGACCCGGGACAGGCCTACGAGCAGTACTTC. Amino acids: CASSQDPGQAYEQYF.

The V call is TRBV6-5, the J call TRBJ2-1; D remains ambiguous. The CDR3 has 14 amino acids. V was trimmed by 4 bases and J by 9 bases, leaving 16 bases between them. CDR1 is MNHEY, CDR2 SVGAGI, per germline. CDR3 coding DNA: TGTGCCAGCAGTTTCTCAACAGTAGTTGGTGAGCAGTTCTTC. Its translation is CASSFSTVVGEQFF.

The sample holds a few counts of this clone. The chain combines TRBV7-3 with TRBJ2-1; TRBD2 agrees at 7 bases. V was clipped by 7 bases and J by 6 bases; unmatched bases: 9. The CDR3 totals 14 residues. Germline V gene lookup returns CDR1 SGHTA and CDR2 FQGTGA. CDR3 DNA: TGTGCCAGCACGGCAGCGGGAAACCCCAATGAGCAGTTCTTC. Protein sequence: CASTAAGNPNEQFF.

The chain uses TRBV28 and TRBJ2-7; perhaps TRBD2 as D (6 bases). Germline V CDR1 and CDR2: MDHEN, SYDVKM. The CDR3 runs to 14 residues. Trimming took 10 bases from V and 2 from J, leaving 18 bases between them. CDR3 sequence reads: CAIAGLRGTYEQYF. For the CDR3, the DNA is TGTGCCATCGCTGGACTAAGAGGGACCTACGAGCAGTACTTC.

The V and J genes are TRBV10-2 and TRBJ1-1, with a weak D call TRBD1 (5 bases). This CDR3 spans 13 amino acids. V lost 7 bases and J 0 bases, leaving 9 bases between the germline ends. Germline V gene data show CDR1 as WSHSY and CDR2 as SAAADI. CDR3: CASKRGMNTEAFF. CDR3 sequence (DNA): TGCGCCAGCAAGCGGGGCATGAACACTGAAGCTTTCTTT.

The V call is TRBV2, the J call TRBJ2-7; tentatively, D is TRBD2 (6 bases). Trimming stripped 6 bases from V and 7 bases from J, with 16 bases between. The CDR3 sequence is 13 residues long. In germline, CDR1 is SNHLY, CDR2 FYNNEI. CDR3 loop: CASSVGLAGEQYV. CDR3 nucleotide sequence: TGTGCCAGCAGCGTGGGCCTCGCGGGGGAGCAGTACGTC.

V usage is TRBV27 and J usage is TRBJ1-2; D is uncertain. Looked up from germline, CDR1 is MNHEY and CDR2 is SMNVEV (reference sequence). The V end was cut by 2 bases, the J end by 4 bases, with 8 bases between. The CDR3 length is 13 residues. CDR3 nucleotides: TGTGCCAGCAGTTTACCAGATGGCTATGGCTACACCTTC. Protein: CASSLPDGYGYTF.

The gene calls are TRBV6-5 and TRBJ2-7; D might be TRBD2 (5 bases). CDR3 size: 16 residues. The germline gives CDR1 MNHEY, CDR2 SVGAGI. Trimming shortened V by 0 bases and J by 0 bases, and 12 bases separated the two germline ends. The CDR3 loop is CASSYSAEVYSYEQYF. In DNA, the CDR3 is TGTGCCAGCAGTTACTCAGCGGAGGTTTACTCCTACGAGCAGTACTTC.

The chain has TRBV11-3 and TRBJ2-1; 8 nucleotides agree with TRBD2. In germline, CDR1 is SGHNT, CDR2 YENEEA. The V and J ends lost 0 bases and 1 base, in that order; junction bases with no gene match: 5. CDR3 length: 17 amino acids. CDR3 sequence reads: CASSLDSGGRSYNEQFF. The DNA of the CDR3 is TGTGCCAGCAGCTTAGATTCGGGGGGGAGGTCCTACAATGAGCAGTTCTTC.

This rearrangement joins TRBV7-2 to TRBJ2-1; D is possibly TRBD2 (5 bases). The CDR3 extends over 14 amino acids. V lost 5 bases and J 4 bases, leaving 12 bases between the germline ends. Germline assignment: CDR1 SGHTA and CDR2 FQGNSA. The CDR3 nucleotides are TGTGCCAGCAGCCCTACCACTAGATACAATGAGCAGTTCTTC. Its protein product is CASSPTTRYNEQFF.

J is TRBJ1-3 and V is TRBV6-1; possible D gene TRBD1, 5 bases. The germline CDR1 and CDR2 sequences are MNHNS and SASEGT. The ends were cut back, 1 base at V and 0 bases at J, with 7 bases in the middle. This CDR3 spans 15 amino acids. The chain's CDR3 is CASSEVGGSGNTIYF. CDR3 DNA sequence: TGTGCCAGCAGTGAAGTCGGGGGCTCTGGAAACACCATATATTTT.

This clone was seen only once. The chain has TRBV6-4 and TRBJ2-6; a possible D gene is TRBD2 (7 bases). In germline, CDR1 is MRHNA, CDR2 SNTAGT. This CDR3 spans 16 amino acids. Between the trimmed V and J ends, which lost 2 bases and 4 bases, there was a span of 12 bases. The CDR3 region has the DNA TGTGCCAGCAGTGACCAGGCGGGGGCCGGGGCCAACGTCCTGACTTTC. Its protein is CASSDQAGAGANVLTF.

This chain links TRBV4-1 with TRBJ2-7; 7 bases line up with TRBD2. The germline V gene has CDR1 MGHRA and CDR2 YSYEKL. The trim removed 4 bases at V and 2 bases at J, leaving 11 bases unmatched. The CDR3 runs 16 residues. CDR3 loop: CASSPAGSGKTYEQYF. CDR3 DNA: TGCGCCAGCAGCCCAGCCGGCAGCGGGAAAACCTACGAGCAGTACTTC.

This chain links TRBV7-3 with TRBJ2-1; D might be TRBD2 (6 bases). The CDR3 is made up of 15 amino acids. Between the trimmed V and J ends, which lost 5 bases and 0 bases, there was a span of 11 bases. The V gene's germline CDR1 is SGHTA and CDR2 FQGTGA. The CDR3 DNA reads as TGTGCCAGCAGCCCTAGCGCCAGCTCCTACAATGAGCAGTTCTTC. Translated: CASSPSASSYNEQFF.

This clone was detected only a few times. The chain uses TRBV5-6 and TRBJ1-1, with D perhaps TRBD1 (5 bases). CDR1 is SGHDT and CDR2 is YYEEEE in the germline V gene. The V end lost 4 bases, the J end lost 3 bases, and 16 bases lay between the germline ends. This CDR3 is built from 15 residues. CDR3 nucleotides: TGTGCCAGCAGCCTAGGACAAGGCTGGGACACTGAAGCTTTCTTT. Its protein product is CASSLGQGWDTEAFF. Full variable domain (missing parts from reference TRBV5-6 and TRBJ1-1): DAGVTQSPTHLIKTRGQQVTLRCSPKSGHDTVSWYQQALGQGPQFIFQYYEEEERQRGNFPDRFSGHQFPNYSSELNVNALLLGDSALYLCASSLGQGWDTEAFFGQGTRLTVV.

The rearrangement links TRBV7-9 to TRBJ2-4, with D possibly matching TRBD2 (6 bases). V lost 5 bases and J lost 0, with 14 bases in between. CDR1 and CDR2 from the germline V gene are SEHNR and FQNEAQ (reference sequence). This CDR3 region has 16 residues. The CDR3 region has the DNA TGTGCCAGCAGCCACGGAGGGGTTCTAGCCAAAAACATTCAGTACTTC. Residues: CASSHGGVLAKNIQYF.

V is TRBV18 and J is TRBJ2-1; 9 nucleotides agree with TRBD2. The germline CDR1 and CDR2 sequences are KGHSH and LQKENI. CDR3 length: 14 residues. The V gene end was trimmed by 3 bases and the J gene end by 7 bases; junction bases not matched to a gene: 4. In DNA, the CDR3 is TGTGCCAGCTCACCGAATAGCGGGGGAAATGAGCAGTTCTTC. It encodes CASSPNSGGNEQFF.

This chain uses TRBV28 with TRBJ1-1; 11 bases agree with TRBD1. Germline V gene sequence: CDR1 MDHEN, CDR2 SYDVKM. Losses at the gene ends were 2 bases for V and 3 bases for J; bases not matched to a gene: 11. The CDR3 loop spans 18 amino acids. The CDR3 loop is CASSLAPGQGGRDTEAFF. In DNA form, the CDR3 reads TGTGCCAGCAGTTTAGCCCCGGGACAGGGGGGACGCGACACTGAAGCTTTCTTT. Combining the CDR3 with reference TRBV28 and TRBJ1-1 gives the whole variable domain DVKVTQSSRYLVKRTGEKVFLECVQDMDHENMFWYRQDPGLGLRLIYFSYDVKMKEKGDIPEGYSVSREKKERFSLILESASTNQTSMYLCASSLAPGQGGRDTEAFFGQGTRLTVV.

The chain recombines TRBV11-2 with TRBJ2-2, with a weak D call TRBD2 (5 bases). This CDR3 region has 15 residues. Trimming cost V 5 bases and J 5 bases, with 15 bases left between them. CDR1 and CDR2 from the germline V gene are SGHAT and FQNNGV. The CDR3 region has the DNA TGTGCCAGCAGCGCCCGACTAACGCTAACCGGGGAGCTGTTTTTT. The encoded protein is CASSARLTLTGELFF.

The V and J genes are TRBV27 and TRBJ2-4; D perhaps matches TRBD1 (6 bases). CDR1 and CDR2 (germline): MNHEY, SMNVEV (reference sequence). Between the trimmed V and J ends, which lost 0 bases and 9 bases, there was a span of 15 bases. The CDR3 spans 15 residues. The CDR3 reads CASSLSRQGLAIQYF. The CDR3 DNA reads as TGTGCCAGCAGTTTATCGAGGCAGGGGTTGGCCATTCAGTACTTC.

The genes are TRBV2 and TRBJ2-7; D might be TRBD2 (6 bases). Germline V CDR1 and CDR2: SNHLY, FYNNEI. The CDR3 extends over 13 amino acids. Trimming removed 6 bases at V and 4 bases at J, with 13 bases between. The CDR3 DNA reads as TGTGCCAGCAGACCGTGGGGGGAATACGAGCAGTACGTC. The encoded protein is CASRPWGEYEQYV.

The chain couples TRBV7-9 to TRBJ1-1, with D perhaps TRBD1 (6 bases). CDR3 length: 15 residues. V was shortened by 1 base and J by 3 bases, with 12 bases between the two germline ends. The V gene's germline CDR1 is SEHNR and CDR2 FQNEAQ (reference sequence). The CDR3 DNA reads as TGTGCCAGCAGCTTAGTAAGACAGGTTTACACTGAAGCTTTCTTT. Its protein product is CASSLVRQVYTEAFF.

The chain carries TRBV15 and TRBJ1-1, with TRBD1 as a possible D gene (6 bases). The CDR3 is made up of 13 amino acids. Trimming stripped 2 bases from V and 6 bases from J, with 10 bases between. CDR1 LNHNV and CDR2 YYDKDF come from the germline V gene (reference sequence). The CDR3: CATSRRGGAEAFF. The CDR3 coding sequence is TGTGCCACCAGCAGACGAGGGGGAGCTGAAGCTTTCTTT.